The 6 T cell receptor beta chains reported below all come from one sample, sequenced in a study of T cells in Graves' hyperthyroidism and ophthalmopathy. TCR beta CDR3 region amplification was performed from RNA transcripts. The study used the HTBI primer set for a first-round RT-PCR of the TCR CDR3. MiXCR, applied by TCRdb to the multiplex PCR reads, yields one record per CDR3 protein. This sample yields roughly 130,000 distinct CDR3 sequences, of which less than 25% are seen a single time; more than 60% belongs to the top ten. The material sequenced was blood. These receptor sequences come from a woman aged 50 to 60 with Graves' hyperthyroidism that later progressed to Graves' ophthalmopathy.

The chain employs TRBV7-9 and TRBJ2-7; TRBD2 agrees at 10 bases. From germline, CDR1 is SEHNR and CDR2 FQNEAQ (reference sequence). CDR3 size: 13 residues. The V gene end was trimmed by 5 bases and the J gene end by 4 bases; junction bases not matched to a gene: 2. The CDR3 region is CASSPSGSYEQYF. Written as DNA, the CDR3 is TGTGCCAGCAGCCCTAGCGGGAGTTACGAGCAGTACTTC.

The rearrangement links TRBV20-1 to TRBJ2-4; possibly TRBD2 for D (5 bases). The germline gives CDR1 DFQATT, CDR2 SNEGSKA (reference sequence). V was trimmed by 0 bases and J by 1 base, leaving 10 bases between them. This CDR3 is built from 15 residues. The CDR3 sequence: CSARDPRGAKNIQYF. The CDR3 nucleotides are TGCAGTGCTAGAGACCCACGCGGGGCCAAAAACATTCAGTACTTC.

At least ten counts were recorded for this clonotype. The chain couples TRBV3-1 to TRBJ1-1; TRBD1 might be the D (6 bases). This CDR3 has 16 amino acids. Deletions cut 2 bases from V and 0 bases from J, with 13 bases between. Germline V CDR1 and CDR2: LGHDT, YNNKEL (reference sequence). The CDR3 loop is CASSQTRTAMNTEAFF. In DNA form, the CDR3 reads TGTGCCAGCAGCCAAACCCGGACAGCAATGAACACTGAAGCTTTCTTT. Full variable domain (missing parts from reference TRBV3-1 and TRBJ1-1): DTAVSQTPKYLVTQMGNDKSIKCEQNLGHDTMYWYKQDSKKFLKIMFSYNNKELIINETVPNRFSPKSPDKAHLNLHINSLELGDSAVYFCASSQTRTAMNTEAFFGQGTRLTVV.

This clonotype was seen ten or more times. The V and J genes are TRBV3-1 and TRBJ2-1; unclear D gene. The CDR3 contains 15 residues. V lost 4 bases to trimming and J lost 5 bases, with 15 bases between them. CDR1 is LGHDT, CDR2 YNNKEL, per germline (reference sequence). CDR3 loop: CASSPQRRKNNEQFF. The CDR3 region has the DNA TGTGCCAGCAGCCCCCAGAGAAGGAAGAACAATGAGCAGTTCTTC.

In its sample, this clonotype was seen many times. The chain couples TRBV20-1 to TRBJ2-1, with 12 positions matching TRBD2. The germline V gene has CDR1 DFQATT and CDR2 SNEGSKA (reference sequence). V lost 0 bases to trimming and J lost 9 bases; unmatched junction nucleotides: 6. The CDR3 is made up of 15 amino acids. CDR3 sequence: CSARDLAGGWVEQFF. CDR3 DNA sequence: TGCAGTGCTAGAGATCTAGCGGGGGGGTGGGTTGAGCAGTTCTTC.

The chain is built from TRBV6-1 and TRBJ1-3, with D unresolved. The CDR3 is 12 residues long. V lost 8 bases and J 1 base, leaving 6 bases between the germline ends. The V gene's germline CDR1 is MNHNS and CDR2 SASEGT. The CDR3 sequence: CASALSGNTIYF. DNA for the CDR3: TGTGCCAGCGCTCTTTCTGGAAACACCATATATTTT.